Following are 20 T cell receptor beta chains from one sample sequenced in a study of shared clonotypes between healthy human individuals (dated by TCRdb to the early 2020s). To prepare the library, the immunoSEQ multiplex PCR assay was applied. This is the immuneACCESS table as TCRdb keeps it, with only in-frame sequences that have V and J called. A part of the clones is gone; compared with another copy, unresolved V genes explain less than half, and the rest is unexplained. The sample table holds 300,000 to 400,000 clones, of which 74% were seen once. Approximately 10% of the sample rests with the top ten. The specimen sequenced was memory CD4+ T cells sorted from blood. The cell subset or site label, as the study defines it: CD45RA-negative fraction. The receptors were gathered from a man aged 25 to 40 in good health.

V is TRBV27 and J is TRBJ2-5, with 15 bases that match TRBD2. Germline V lookup: CDR1 MNHEY, CDR2 SMNVEV (reference sequence). The CDR3 has 18 amino acids. The junction had 12 bases not matched to a gene; V was cut back by 5 bases and J by 5 bases. CDR3 sequence reads: CASSISLWTSGRVETQYF. In DNA, the CDR3 is TGTGCCAGCAGTATCTCCCTCTGGACTAGCGGGAGGGTGGAGACCCAGTACTTC.

This chain links TRBV5-6 with TRBJ2-1; 10 nucleotides match TRBD1. Germline V gives CDR1 SGHDT, CDR2 YYEEEE. This CDR3 is built from 15 residues. V lost 7 bases and J lost 4; bases outside the gene matches: 8. The CDR3 here is CASGKWTGGYNEQFF. CDR3 DNA sequence: TGTGCCAGCGGCAAGTGGACAGGGGGGTACAATGAGCAGTTCTTC.

J is TRBJ1-2 and V is TRBV12-1; TRBD1 reflects the table's D call only, with no check against the DNA. TRBV12-1 is tagged as a pseudogene. This CDR3 comprises 15 residues. CDR3 amino acids: CASSTEQGADSGYTF. The CDR3, as DNA: TGTGCCAGCAGCACGGAACAGGGGGCTGATTCCGGCTACACCTTC.

This clone was seen repeatedly, ten times or more. The rearrangement links TRBV7-3 to TRBJ2-1; TRBD1 agrees at 10 bases. CDR3 length: 15 amino acids. After removal of 1 base from V and 7 bases from J, the junction contained 4 bases not matched to a gene. CDR1 is SGHTA, CDR2 FQGTGA, per germline. In DNA, the CDR3 is TGTGCCAGCAGCTTAAGACAGGGGGCCCGAAATGAGCAGTTCTTC. The encoded protein is CASSLRQGARNEQFF.

The rearrangement joins TRBV13 to TRBJ1-1; 7 nucleotides line up with TRBD1. Germline CDR1 PRHDT, CDR2 FYEKMQ (reference sequence). Trimming cost V 5 bases and J 8 bases; bases outside gene matches: 11. There are 14 residues in the CDR3. The CDR3 nucleotides read TGTGCCAGCAGCCCACTCAGGGGGGGCTACGAAGCTTTCTTT. Translating gives CASSPLRGGYEAFF.

This clone was counted a few times. The same CDR3 also results from other DNA sequences found in this sample. The chain carries TRBV28 and TRBJ1-5; 7 nucleotides match TRBD1. Germline values: CDR1 MDHEN, CDR2 SYDVKM. The trim removed 6 bases at V and 2 bases at J, leaving 4 bases unmatched. The CDR3 contains 14 residues. The CDR3 protein is CASRRQGGNQPQHF. The DNA of the CDR3 is TGTGCCAGCAGGAGACAGGGAGGCAATCAGCCCCAGCATTTT.

V usage is TRBV5-6 and J usage is TRBJ1-1; no definite D call. CDR1 is SGHDT and CDR2 is YYEEEE in the germline V gene. The CDR3 covers 13 residues. The germline V and J ends were trimmed by 7 bases and 1 base, with 11 bases remaining between them. The CDR3 DNA follows: TGTGCCAGCCGTAGGGTGGGGAACACTGAAGCTTTCTTT. This encodes CASRRVGNTEAFF.

The V call is TRBV7-8, the J call TRBJ2-5, with D unclear. Germline V lookup: CDR1 SGHVS, CDR2 FQNEAQ. V was trimmed by 2 bases and J by 0 bases, leaving 13 bases between them. The CDR3 covers 16 residues. CDR3 bases: TGTGCCAGCAGCTTAAGTCGGACCGGGTACCAAGAGACCCAGTACTTC. Translation: CASSLSRTGYQETQYF.

The chain recombines TRBV5-1 with TRBJ2-2; TRBD2 agrees at 7 bases. Germline values: CDR1 SGHRS, CDR2 YFSETQ. Trimming at V came to 1 base and at J to 7 bases, leaving 7 bases not matched to a gene. This CDR3 has 15 residues. In nucleotides, the CDR3 is TGCGCCAGCAGCTTGTCCACTAGCGTTTACGGGGAGCTGTTTTTT. This gives the protein CASSLSTSVYGELFF.

The sample holds one count of this clone. The V call is TRBV7-8, the J call TRBJ2-2; D unresolved. CDR1 SGHVS and CDR2 FQNEAQ come from the germline V gene. The V end was cut by 3 bases, the J end by 7 bases, with 9 bases between. This CDR3 is built from 13 residues. CDR3 DNA: TGTGCCAGCAGCTTTGGACCATTCGGGGAGCTGTTTTTT. This gives the protein CASSFGPFGELFF.

The J gene is TRBJ1-2, the V gene TRBV5-5; perhaps TRBD1 as D (6 bases). This CDR3 comprises 15 residues. Germline CDR1 reads SGHKS; CDR2 reads YYEKEE (reference sequence). V gave up 0 bases and J gave up 5 bases, with 14 bases separating them. CDR3 protein: CASSLAYRTAYGYTF. CDR3 coding DNA: TGTGCCAGCAGCTTGGCTTATCGGACAGCTTATGGCTACACCTTC.

This clone showed up just once. This sample also contains other DNA sequences that code for the same CDR3. The DNA of the CDR3 is TGTGCCAGCTCGTCAGGGGGGAACACTGAAGCTTTCTTT. Translating it yields CASSSGGNTEAFF. The chain carries TRBV18 and TRBJ1-1; 7 bases match TRBD1. Germline lookup yields CDR1 KGHSH and CDR2 LQKENI. V dropped 6 bases and J dropped 1; count of bases not matched to a gene: 2. This CDR3 has 13 amino acids.

The chain combines TRBV29-1 with TRBJ1-2; D is unresolved. Per the germline V gene, CDR1 is SQVTM and CDR2 is ANQGSEA. The CDR3 runs to 13 residues. V was shortened by 7 bases and J by 2 bases, with 14 bases between the two germline ends. CDR3 sequence reads: CSDGEPTNYGYTF. Written as DNA, the CDR3 is TGCAGCGACGGAGAGCCGACCAACTATGGCTACACCTTC.

The chain uses TRBV6-1 and TRBJ2-7; 8 nucleotides align to TRBD1. Germline V gene data show CDR1 as MNHNS and CDR2 as SASEGT. Trimming removed 3 bases from V and 7 bases from J; junction bases left unmatched: 14. The CDR3 loop spans 16 amino acids. In DNA form, the CDR3 reads TGTGCCAGCAGTGAGCCCCGACAGGGGCCCAATTTGGAGCAGTACTTC. Amino acid sequence: CASSEPRQGPNLEQYF.

This clone was counted ten times or more. The rearrangement uses TRBV28 and TRBJ1-3; D is unclear. This CDR3 region has 15 residues. V lost 8 bases, J lost 6 bases, and 20 bases lay in between. Germline V gene data show CDR1 as MDHEN and CDR2 as SYDVKM. CDR3 region: CASPRIGVGTNTIYF. The CDR3 DNA reads TGTGCCAGCCCCCGAATCGGGGTAGGTACAAACACCATATATTTT.

This clone was recorded only once. V gene TRBV7-6 combines with J gene TRBJ2-3, with D possibly TRBD2 on 6 matching bases. The CDR3 extends over 15 amino acids. Trimming removed 1 base at V and 3 bases at J, with 11 bases between. Germline CDR1 reads SGHVS; CDR2 reads FNYEAQ. The CDR3 DNA is TGTGCCAGCAGCTTAGGTCGGGAGAGTACAGATACGCAGTATTTT. It is translated as CASSLGRESTDTQYF.

The chain joins TRBV5-4 to TRBJ2-3; 8 bases agree with TRBD2. The CDR3 consists of 17 residues. Unmatched junction bases numbered 7, after V lost 1 base and J lost 0 bases. Germline V gene sequence: CDR1 SGHNT, CDR2 YYREEE (reference sequence). CDR3 sequence reads: CASSLIMSGGSTDTQYF. CDR3 sequence (DNA): TGTGCCAGCAGCTTGATCATGAGCGGGGGCAGCACAGATACGCAGTATTTT. Based on the CDR3 plus reference TRBV5-4 and TRBJ2-3, the full variable domain is ETGVTQSPTHLIKTRGQQVTLRCSSQSGHNTVSWYQQALGQGPQFIFQYYREEENGRGNFPPRFSGLQFPNYSSELNVNALELDDSALYLCASSLIMSGGSTDTQYFGPGTRLTVL.

In this sample, this clone turned up many times. The chain uses TRBV5-1 and TRBJ2-7; D may be TRBD1 (6 bases). V lost 3 bases and J lost 2, with 12 bases in between. The CDR3 runs 14 residues. Per the germline V gene, CDR1 is SGHRS and CDR2 is YFSETQ. CDR3 sequence: CASSWTVGAYEQYF. The CDR3 nucleotides read TGCGCCAGCAGCTGGACAGTAGGGGCCTACGAGCAGTACTTC. Full variable domain (outside the CDR3, taken from reference TRBV5-1 and TRBJ2-7): KAGVTQTPRYLIKTRGQQVTLSCSPISGHRSVSWYQQTPGQGLQFLFEYFSETQRNKGNFPGRFSGRQFSNSRSEMNVSTLELGDSALYLCASSWTVGAYEQYFGPGTRLTVT.

The table lists this clone with a few counts. The chain carries TRBV30 and TRBJ1-1; TRBD1 might be the D (5 bases). This CDR3 region has 15 residues. Germline values: CDR1 GTSNPN, CDR2 SVGIG (reference sequence). Trimming shortened V by 1 base and J by 1 base, and 13 bases separated the two germline ends. This chain's CDR3 is CAWSALRVGNTEAFF. The CDR3 bases are TGTGCCTGGAGTGCGCTCAGGGTCGGGAACACTGAAGCTTTCTTT.

CDR3 region: CASSDTQEELYEQYF. Written as DNA, the CDR3 is TGTGCCAGCAGCGACACCCAGGAAGAACTCTACGAGCAGTACTTC. The rearrangement joins TRBV5-4 to TRBJ2-7; no clear D. V lost 4 bases, J lost 3 bases, and 17 bases lay in between. CDR3 length: 15 amino acids. Germline V lookup: CDR1 SGHNT, CDR2 YYREEE (reference sequence).